These 11 T cell receptor beta chains were all obtained from the same sample, sequenced in a study of OX40 agonist ivuxolimab in advanced cancers. The library was obtained by the immunoSEQ multiplex PCR assay. Sourced from immuneACCESS, this table was stored by TCRdb with only in-frame sequences that have V and J called. A share of the clones is absent; for the studies checked, an unresolved V gene accounts for under half, and the remainder has no known explanation. The sample table shows around 100,000 clones, and about 89% are seen once. The top ten clones comprise approximately 0.15% of the sample. This specimen consisted of CD4+ or CD8+ T cells sorted from blood, obtained in a trial of the OX40 agonist ivuxolimab. The receptor source for this set is an adult with an advanced solid tumor such as melanoma, head and neck, liver or kidney cancer.

The V gene is TRBV11-2, the J gene TRBJ1-5; 9 positions agree with TRBD1. CDR1 SGHAT and CDR2 FQNNGV come from the germline V gene. This CDR3 has 16 residues. V was clipped by 1 base and J by 2 bases; unmatched bases: 3. CDR3 amino acids: CASSLGDRARNQPQHF. CDR3 coding DNA: TGTGCCAGCAGCTTAGGGGACAGGGCTCGCAATCAGCCCCAGCATTTT.

The chain combines TRBV5-4 with TRBJ2-6, with D possibly TRBD2 on 5 matching bases. The CDR3 runs to 17 residues. Between the trimmed V and J ends, which lost 4 bases and 1 base, there was a span of 15 bases. The germline V gene has CDR1 SGHNT and CDR2 YYREEE (reference sequence). DNA of the CDR3: TGTGCCAGCAGCGCCGACGGAGGCCCTTCTGGGGCCAACGTCCTGACTTTC. Encoded protein: CASSADGGPSGANVLTF. Full variable domain (remainder filled in from reference TRBV5-4 and TRBJ2-6): ETGVTQSPTHLIKTRGQQVTLRCSSQSGHNTVSWYQQALGQGPQFIFQYYREEENGRGNFPPRFSGLQFPNYSSELNVNALELDDSALYLCASSADGGPSGANVLTFGAGSRLTVL.

The chain carries TRBV11-3 and TRBJ2-2; D remains ambiguous. Per germline, CDR1 SGHNT and CDR2 YENEEA. The CDR3 contains 14 residues. V was trimmed by 5 bases and J by 4 bases, leaving 11 bases between them. The CDR3 DNA reads TGTGCCAGCAGCCAAAGCCGGTCCACCGGGGAGCTGTTTTTT. This encodes CASSQSRSTGELFF.

The chain is built from TRBV21-1 and TRBJ2-7; the D call of TRBD1 is as the table states it, not checked on the DNA. TRBV21-1 is a known pseudogene. There are 12 residues in the CDR3. The CDR3 here is CARPGTGDGQYF. The CDR3 DNA follows: TGTGCCAGACCCGGGACAGGGGATGGGCAGTACTTC.

The chain carries TRBV19 and TRBJ2-5; TRBD1 agrees at 8 bases. V lost 4 bases to trimming and J lost 6 bases; unmatched junction nucleotides: 7. The CDR3 loop spans 14 amino acids. Germline CDR1 reads LNHDA; CDR2 reads SQIVND (reference sequence). CDR3 residues: CASSRGQAEKTQYF. The CDR3 region has the DNA TGTGCCAGTAGTAGGGGACAGGCAGAAAAGACCCAGTACTTC. The full variable domain, in which reference TRBV19 and TRBJ2-5 provide the parts outside the CDR3, is DGGITQSPKYLFRKEGQNVTLSCEQNLNHDAMYWYRQDPGQGLRLIYYSQIVNDFQKGDIAEGYSVSREKKESFPLTVTSAQKNPTAFYLCASSRGQAEKTQYFGPGTRLLVL.

The rearrangement uses TRBV10-2 and TRBJ2-3; possible D gene TRBD2, 5 bases. Germline V lookup: CDR1 WSHSY, CDR2 SAAADI. Between the trimmed V and J ends, which lost 6 bases and 2 bases, there was a span of 18 bases. This CDR3 region has 16 residues. CDR3 amino acids: CASRYTGFAATDTQYF. The CDR3 nucleotides read TGCGCCAGCAGGTACACGGGGTTTGCGGCCACAGATACGCAGTATTTT.

The V call is TRBV10-3, the J call TRBJ2-3; TRBD1 aligns across 8 bases. Germline V gene lookup returns CDR1 ENHRY and CDR2 SYGVKD. CDR3 length: 13 residues. Germline trimming cut 10 bases from V and 5 bases from J; bases unmatched to any gene: 8. CDR3 DNA: TGTGCCACCGGACAGGGTTCTAGAGATACGCAGTATTTT. This encodes CATGQGSRDTQYF.

V usage is TRBV10-2 and J usage is TRBJ2-1; TRBD1 matches 9 bases. Germline V gene data show CDR1 as WSHSY and CDR2 as SAAADI. V dropped 5 bases and J dropped 7; count of bases not matched to a gene: 15. The CDR3 is 17 residues long. The CDR3 reads CASSLVSGQGFGNEQFF. CDR3 nucleotides: TGCGCCAGCAGTCTAGTATCGGGACAGGGTTTTGGGAATGAGCAGTTCTTC.

The chain is built from TRBV6-5 and TRBJ1-1; unclear D gene. V gave up 0 bases and J gave up 0 bases, with 11 bases separating them. The V gene's germline CDR1 is MNHEY and CDR2 SVGAGI. The CDR3 is 16 amino acids. The chain's CDR3 is CASSYSVSALNTEAFF. In DNA, the CDR3 is TGTGCCAGCAGTTACTCCGTGTCGGCCCTGAACACTGAAGCTTTCTTT.

V is TRBV15 and J is TRBJ2-1, with 10 bases aligning to TRBD2. The CDR3 length is 15 residues. Germline CDR1 and CDR2: LNHNV and YYDKDF (reference sequence). V lost 3 bases and J lost 8; bases outside the gene matches: 7. The CDR3 loop reads CATSRGTSGIYEQFF. The CDR3 nucleotides read TGTGCCACCAGCAGGGGAACTAGCGGGATCTATGAGCAGTTCTTC.

The rearrangement joins TRBV5-1 to TRBJ2-2; no firm D call. Between the trimmed V and J ends, which lost 4 bases and 7 bases, there was a span of 14 bases. CDR3 length: 14 residues. Germline V gene lookup returns CDR1 SGHRS and CDR2 YFSETQ. The CDR3 nucleotides are TGCGCCAGCAGCCCCCTCCAAGGGATCGGGGAGCTGTTTTTT. Amino acid sequence: CASSPLQGIGELFF.